This TCR beta chain derives from a study of OX40 agonist ivuxolimab in advanced cancers. Regarding the research as a whole: Ivuxolimab, which targeted the costimulatory receptor OX40 (CD134), was an agonistic, fully human IgG2 monoclonal antibody. Of the 50 to 55 patients in dose escalation, about 20 had hepatocellular carcinoma, about 15 had melanoma, 9 had renal cell carcinoma and 9 had head and neck cancer. Peripheral TCRbeta sequencing aimed to test whether ivuxolimab altered TCR sequence diversity and caused clonal T-cell expansion. The monotherapy dose-escalation portion (N ≈ 50 patients) of the phase I ivuxolimab trial is reported in the paper. A male proportion of roughly 80% and a mean age of roughly 58 years, ranging from roughly 23 to 80, were recorded for the dose-escalation cohort. Intravenous ivuxolimab was administered to patients every 2 weeks at six dose levels: 0.01, 0.1, 0.3, 1.5, 3 and 10 mg/kg. Patients were allowed to have had prior anti-PD-1, anti-PD-L1 or anti-CTLA-4 therapy, and 40% of the dose-escalation patients had previously received checkpoint inhibitors. Three dose-escalation patients achieved partial responses, one with hepatocellular carcinoma and two with cutaneous melanoma. The research as a whole found: The antigen specificity of the clonally expanded peripheral T cells was not determined. In the 0.1-3.0 mg/kg groups, partial responders were among the patients with the lowest normalized peripheral clonal expansion, particularly in CD8+ T cells. Low levels of normalized T-cell clonal expansion were also seen in some patients who did not respond. After ivuxolimab, more expanded clones were found on average in CD8+ T cells than in CD4+ T cells. At doses from 0.1 to 3.0 mg/kg, clonal expansion was seen in both CD4+ and CD8+ blood T cells between baseline and week 6.

Genomic DNA was extracted from sorted cells for sequencing of the TCRbeta CDR3 region. The immunoSEQ Assay was used to sequence the TCRbeta CDR3 regions. The clones in this table, taken by TCRdb from immuneACCESS, are in-frame only. Not every clone is retained; where verified, under half of the shortfall comes from an unresolved V gene, and the cause of the rest is unknown. This sample holds more than 80,000 clones; roughly 84% were observed only once. The ten largest clonotypes hold under 0.9% of the sample. Regarding this clone: The antigen this receptor binds is unknown. No much larger clonotype is one base removed from it; base qualities were not supplied.

The trial excluded patients who had a history of autoimmune disease or were on systemic immunosuppression. Peripheral blood for TCR sequencing was collected from all dose cohorts at baseline, on cycle 4 day 1, and on cycle 7 day 1. Samples were obtained from an open-label, multicenter, first-in-human phase I dose-escalation trial of ivuxolimab. Adults with locally advanced or metastatic melanoma, renal cell, hepatocellular, or head and neck squamous cell carcinoma were enrolled in the trial. Before TCR sequencing, CD4+ T cells and CD8+ T cells from peripheral blood were sorted into separate populations. Spanning cysteine to phenylalanine, the CDR3 consists of 13 amino acids. Left in the record is the CDR3 DNA by itself, 39 bases read in frame from the first base. Trimming takes 0 bases from V and 4 bases from J, and the germline ends sit 7 bases apart. The germline V gene supplies CDR1 SGDLS and CDR2 YYNGEE.

The rearranged segments are TRBV9 and TRBJ1-1, with the D gene call left open. The specimen comprised CD4+ or CD8+ T cells sorted from blood, sampled in a trial of the OX40 agonist ivuxolimab. The TCR sequence derives from an adult with an advanced solid tumor such as melanoma, head and neck, liver or kidney cancer. CDR3 region: CASSVAQATEAFF. The sequence in DNA is TGTGCCAGCAGCGTAGCTCAAGCCACTGAAGCTTTCTTT.